The entry that follows covers one TCR beta chain sequence. CDR1 and CDR2 (germline): LGHNA, YSLEER. The junction had 6 bases not matched to a gene; V was cut back by 0 bases and J by 4 bases. This CDR3 has 17 residues. The sample originates from a study of T cells in narcolepsy. Repertoires were generated with immunoSEQ multiplex PCR, while TCRdb's copy carries only in-frame clones and drops some. The data hold about 35,000 clones, with over 80% observed a single time. The chain has TRBV4-3 and TRBJ2-3; 11 bases align to TRBD2. Material for sequencing was memory (CD45RA-) CD4+ T cells from blood. The TCR was taken from a human donor in good health. CDR3 sequence: CASSQEASGGRADTQYF. Here the CDR3 DNA reads TGCGCCAGCAGCCAAGAGGCTAGCGGGGGGCGAGCAGATACGCAGTATTTT.